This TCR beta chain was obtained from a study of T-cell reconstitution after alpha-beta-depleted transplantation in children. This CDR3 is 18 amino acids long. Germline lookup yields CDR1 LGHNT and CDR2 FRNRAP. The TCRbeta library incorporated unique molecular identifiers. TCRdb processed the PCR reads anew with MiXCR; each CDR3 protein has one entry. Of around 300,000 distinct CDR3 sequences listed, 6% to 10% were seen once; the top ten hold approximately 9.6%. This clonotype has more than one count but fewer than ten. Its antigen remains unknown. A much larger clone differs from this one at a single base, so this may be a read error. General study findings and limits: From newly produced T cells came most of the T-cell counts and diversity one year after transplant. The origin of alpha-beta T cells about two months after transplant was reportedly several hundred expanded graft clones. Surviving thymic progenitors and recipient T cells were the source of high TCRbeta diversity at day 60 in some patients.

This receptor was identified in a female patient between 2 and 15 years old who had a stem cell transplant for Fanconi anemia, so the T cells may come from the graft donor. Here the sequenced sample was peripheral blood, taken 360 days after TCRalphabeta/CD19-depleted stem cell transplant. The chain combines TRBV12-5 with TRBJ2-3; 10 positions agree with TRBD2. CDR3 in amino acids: CAISLTPSLAGAADTQYF. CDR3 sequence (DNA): TGTGCCATCAGTTTAACCCCTTCGCTAGCGGGAGCAGCTGATACGCAGTATTTT.